The TCR beta chain under discussion was sequenced for a study of follicular helper T cells after annual influenza vaccination. The V gene end was trimmed by 6 bases and the J gene end by 2 bases; junction bases not matched to a gene: 11. Germline V gives CDR1 SQVTM, CDR2 ANQGSEA. This CDR3 is 16 amino acids long. Stated time point: 2015-2016 season, 7 days after influenza vaccination. Generated by immunoSEQ multiplex PCR, the TCRdb table keeps only in-frame clones and is missing some. Found here are 5,500 to 8,000 clones, roughly 80% of them singletons; the top ten hold roughly 0.6%. The chain uses TRBV29-1 and TRBJ2-3; 10 bases line up with TRBD2. The sequences come from CXCR5- memory CD4+ T cells sorted from blood, collected 7 days after influenza vaccination. This TCR was sampled from an adult who received the influenza vaccine. CDR3 in DNA: TGCAGCGTACCTAGCCTAGCGGGAGTAAACACAGATACGCAGTATTTT. Protein sequence: CSVPSLAGVNTDTQYF.